Below are 31 T cell receptor beta chains sequenced from a single sample in a study of T cells in Graves' hyperthyroidism and ophthalmopathy. The CDR3 regions of TCR beta were amplified from RNA transcripts. Researchers ran a first-round RT-PCR on the TCR CDR3 using the HTBI primer set. TCRdb re-called the multiplex PCR reads through MiXCR, storing one row per CDR3 protein. Counted here are under 350,000 distinct CDR3 sequences, about a sixth occurring once; the ten biggest clones make up just over 55%. Sequences were obtained from blood. These receptors were obtained from a woman aged 60-75 years with Graves' ophthalmopathy.

V gene TRBV5-6 combines with J gene TRBJ2-7; 7 nucleotides agree with TRBD1. With 0 bases clipped from V and 2 bases from J, the junction kept 5 bases outside the gene matches. The CDR3 runs 15 residues. Per the germline V gene, CDR1 is SGHDT and CDR2 is YYEEEE. This CDR3 reads CASSLARDRAYEQYF. CDR3 DNA sequence: TGTGCCAGCAGCTTGGCCCGTGACAGGGCCTACGAGCAGTACTTC.

This clonotype was recorded at least ten times. The chain employs TRBV7-9 and TRBJ2-1, with 11 bases matching TRBD1. Germline V gives CDR1 SEHNR, CDR2 FQNEAQ (reference sequence). Germline trimming cut 5 bases from V and 2 bases from J; bases unmatched to any gene: 5. The CDR3 covers 16 residues. CDR3 DNA: TGTGCCAGCAGCGCCTCGGGACAGGGGGCCTACAATGAGCAGTTCTTC. This encodes CASSASGQGAYNEQFF.

This clonotype was counted ten times or more. This chain uses TRBV29-1 with TRBJ1-1; D remains ambiguous. The V end was cut by 2 bases, the J end by 1 base, with 8 bases between. Germline CDR1 reads SQVTM; CDR2 reads ANQGSEA. The CDR3 runs 13 residues. Written as DNA, the CDR3 is TGCAGCGTTGAAAGGCAGAGGAACACTGAAGCTTTCTTT. Its protein is CSVERQRNTEAFF.

The rearrangement joins TRBV12-3 or TRBV12-4 to TRBJ2-1, with TRBD2 matching 12 bases. V lost 5 bases to trimming and J lost 4 bases; unmatched junction nucleotides: 0. The CDR3 consists of 14 residues. The CDR3 protein is CASSGLAGYNEQFF. As DNA, the CDR3 is TGTGCCAGCAGTGGACTAGCGGGGTACAATGAGCAGTTCTTC.

There are a few counts of this clonotype. The DNA of the CDR3 is TGCAGCGCCTTACAGGGGGGAAACACCATATATTTT. This gives the protein CSALQGGNTIYF. The chain links TRBV29-1 to TRBJ1-3, with 7 bases identical to TRBD1. The ends lost 7 bases at V and 4 bases at J; junction bases unmatched: 4. Looked up from germline, CDR1 is SQVTM and CDR2 is ANQGSEA. CDR3 length: 12 amino acids.

At least ten counts were recorded for this clonotype. The chain uses TRBV29-1 and TRBJ2-5; TRBD1 matches at 7 bases. Germline V gives CDR1 SQVTM, CDR2 ANQGSEA. The CDR3 consists of 13 residues. The V gene end was trimmed by 6 bases and the J gene end by 5 bases; junction bases not matched to a gene: 9. The CDR3 nucleotides are TGCAGCGTGGTCCCGGGACAGTGGGAGACCCAGTACTTC. It is translated as CSVVPGQWETQYF.

The J gene is TRBJ2-5, the V gene TRBV19, with D possibly TRBD2 on 6 matching bases. With 3 bases removed from V and 2 bases from J, the gap between germline ends came to 7 bases. Germline CDR1 reads LNHDA; CDR2 reads SQIVND (reference sequence). This CDR3 is built from 13 residues. The CDR3 region is CASSIGRQETQYF. The DNA for the CDR3 is TGTGCCAGTAGTATCGGGAGACAAGAGACCCAGTACTTC.

V is TRBV7-2 and J is TRBJ2-7; 10 positions match TRBD2. This CDR3 comprises 16 residues. The germline V gene encodes CDR1 SGHTA and CDR2 FQGNSA. Trimming at V came to 6 bases and at J to 7 bases, leaving 15 bases not matched to a gene. As DNA, the CDR3 is TGTGCCAGCAGAAGGACTAGCGGACTTGGGGGGGGGGAGCAGTACTTC. As protein: CASRRTSGLGGGEQYF.

In its sample, this clonotype was seen a few times. This sequence joins TRBV7-2 and TRBJ1-5; no reliable D call. The CDR3 spans 14 residues. The germline V gene encodes CDR1 SGHTA and CDR2 FQGNSA. V gave up 5 bases and J gave up 6 bases, with 14 bases separating them. The CDR3 nucleotides read TGTGCCAGCAGCCAGTTGGTGGGGAGTCAGCCCCAGCATTTT. As protein: CASSQLVGSQPQHF.

The CDR3 region has the DNA TGTGCCAGCAGTTCCTGGACAGGGTTTAATGAAAAACTGTTTTTT. The encoded protein is CASSSWTGFNEKLFF. This chain uses TRBV12-3 or TRBV12-4 with TRBJ1-4; 8 positions agree with TRBD1. This CDR3 is 15 amino acids long. With 4 bases clipped from V and 4 bases from J, the junction kept 5 bases outside the gene matches.

This clonotype was seen many times. The V gene is TRBV20-1, the J gene TRBJ2-7; TRBD1 matches at 7 bases. The CDR3 sequence is 16 residues long. V dropped 6 bases and J dropped 1; count of bases not matched to a gene: 15. CDR1 and CDR2 (germline): DFQATT, SNEGSKA (reference sequence). The DNA of the CDR3 is TGCAGTGCCGGAGTAGTGGACAGGTCAATATCCTACGAGCAGTACTTC. Its protein product is CSAGVVDRSISYEQYF.

V usage is TRBV24-1 and J usage is TRBJ2-3; the D is unclear. Trimming shortened V by 5 bases and J by 4 bases, and 6 bases separated the two germline ends. This CDR3 spans 12 amino acids. Germline CDR1 reads KGHDR; CDR2 reads SFDVKD. CDR3 residues: CATSGSSDTQYF. In nucleotides, the CDR3 is TGTGCCACCAGTGGAAGTTCAGATACGCAGTATTTT.

This clonotype has at least ten counts. V and J are TRBV2 and TRBJ1-5; D uncertain. The germline CDR1 and CDR2 sequences are SNHLY and FYNNEI. The CDR3 runs to 14 residues. With 3 bases removed from V and 5 bases from J, the gap between germline ends came to 11 bases. The CDR3 region is CASSDEAGYQPQHF. The CDR3 DNA reads TGTGCCAGCAGTGACGAGGCAGGATATCAGCCCCAGCATTTT.

This clonotype was observed many times. V and J are TRBV6-2 or TRBV6-3 and TRBJ2-2, with D perhaps matching TRBD1 (6 bases). Trimming stripped 5 bases from V and 4 bases from J, with 11 bases between. The CDR3 spans 14 residues. Germline V CDR1 and CDR2: MNHEY, SVGEGT. CDR3 region: CASSRTGFTGELFF. CDR3 in DNA: TGTGCCAGCAGTCGAACAGGGTTCACCGGGGAGCTGTTTTTT.

This clonotype was counted between two and nine times. The rearrangement joins TRBV6-5 to TRBJ1-5, with 9 nucleotides matching TRBD1. The CDR3 loop spans 12 amino acids. V lost 2 bases and J lost 13; bases outside the gene matches: 3. Germline V gene sequence: CDR1 MNHEY, CDR2 SVGAGI. CDR3 nucleotide sequence: TGTGCCAGCAGTTACGGGACAGGGTCGCAGCATTTT. The encoded protein is CASSYGTGSQHF.

The chain joins TRBV5-1 to TRBJ2-4; tentatively, D is TRBD1 (5 bases). The length of the CDR3 is 18 residues. Trimming left V 10 bases short and J 0 bases short, with 26 bases between. CDR1 and CDR2 from the germline V gene are SGHRS and YFSETQ. In nucleotides, the CDR3 is TGCGCCCTCGTCAGGGCCGTAATGAGAACCGTAGCCAAAAACATTCAGTACTTC. It yields the protein CALVRAVMRTVAKNIQYF.

The sample holds many counts of this clonotype. The V and J genes are TRBV7-2 and TRBJ1-2; possibly TRBD1 for D (6 bases). The germline V gene has CDR1 SGHTA and CDR2 FQGNSA. V was trimmed by 5 bases and J by 8 bases, leaving 12 bases between them. The CDR3 has 12 residues. DNA of the CDR3: TGTGCCAGCAGCCCCGGACAGATCGGCTACACCTTC. It is translated as CASSPGQIGYTF.

This clonotype was found many times. The J gene is TRBJ1-2, the V gene TRBV5-8; possibly TRBD1 for D (5 bases). V lost 3 bases and J lost 4, with 16 bases in between. The CDR3 covers 15 residues. Germline V gives CDR1 SGHTS, CDR2 YDEGEE. The CDR3 protein is CASSSSASGRYGYTF. DNA for the CDR3: TGTGCCAGCAGCTCAAGTGCCTCAGGGCGCTATGGCTACACCTTC.

Ten or more counts support this clonotype. The V gene is TRBV20-1, the J gene TRBJ2-3; no firm D call. Between the trimmed V and J ends, which lost 3 bases and 0 bases, there was a span of 19 bases. The CDR3 has 17 amino acids. The germline CDR1 and CDR2 sequences are DFQATT and SNEGSKA (reference sequence). The CDR3, as DNA: TGCAGTGCTAGTCCCCGAGTGAGGCTACCTAGCACAGATACGCAGTATTTT. This encodes CSASPRVRLPSTDTQYF.

This clonotype was seen many times. The CDR3 region has the DNA TGTGCCAGCAGTTCACAGGTTCCGGGCGAGCAGTACTTC. It codes for CASSSQVPGEQYF. V gene TRBV28 combines with J gene TRBJ2-7; D is possibly TRBD1 (5 bases). V was pared by 4 bases and J by 6 bases, with 13 bases between. Germline lookup yields CDR1 MDHEN and CDR2 SYDVKM. The CDR3 consists of 13 residues. The entire variable domain, with the rest obtained from reference TRBV28 and TRBJ2-7, is as follows: DVKVTQSSRYLVKRTGEKVFLECVQDMDHENMFWYRQDPGLGLRLIYFSYDVKMKEKGDIPEGYSVSREKKERFSLILESASTNQTSMYLCASSSQVPGEQYFGPGTRLTVT.

The chain carries TRBV5-6 and TRBJ1-5; D call uncertain. This CDR3 is built from 15 residues. With 0 bases removed from V and 0 bases from J, the gap between germline ends came to 7 bases. Germline lookup yields CDR1 SGHDT and CDR2 YYEEEE. The DNA of the CDR3 is TGTGCCAGCAGCTTGGAACGGTATAGCAATCAGCCCCAGCATTTT. This encodes CASSLERYSNQPQHF.

This clonotype was counted at least ten times. The chain employs TRBV11-2 and TRBJ2-3; 10 bases are a match to TRBD2. Germline CDR1 and CDR2: SGHAT and FQNNGV. This CDR3 is 15 amino acids long. V gave up 3 bases and J gave up 2 bases; unmatched junction bases: 2. CDR3 nucleotide sequence: TGTGCCAGCAGCTTTAGCGGGGGGTACACAGATACGCAGTATTTT. It codes for CASSFSGGYTDTQYF.

In its sample, this clonotype was seen once. One end of the junction varies from germline; a read error may be responsible. CDR3 DNA: TGCAGCGTGGGGACAGGGGGCTATGGCTACGCCTTC. Its translation: CSVGTGGYGYAF. V and J are TRBV29-1 and TRBJ1-2, with 12 bases lining up with TRBD1. The CDR3 length is 12 residues. Germline V lookup: CDR1 SQVTM, CDR2 ANQGSEA. Filled out from reference TRBV29-1 and TRBJ1-2, the complete variable domain reads SAVISQKPSRDICQRGTSLTIQCQVDSQVTMMFWYRQQPGQSLTLIATANQGSEATYESGFVIDKFPISRPNLTFSTLTVSNMSPEDSSIYLCSVGTGGYGYAFGSGTRLTVV.

Concerning this clonotype itself: This could be a read error, since a much larger clone is one nucleotide away. The gene calls are TRBV20-1 and TRBJ2-1; TRBD2 might be the D (6 bases). Germline V gene data show CDR1 as DFQATT and CDR2 as SNEGSKA (reference sequence). The CDR3 runs 15 residues. For the CDR3, the DNA is TGCAGTGCTAGGGGGGGTGGACGTGCCAGCAATGAGCAGTCCTTC. Protein product: CSARGGGRASNEQSF.

The V call is TRBV6-2 or TRBV6-3, the J call TRBJ2-7, with D possibly TRBD2 on 6 matching bases. The germline V gene has CDR1 MNHEY and CDR2 SVGEGT. This CDR3 is built from 13 residues. V lost 6 bases, J lost 7 bases, and 16 bases lay in between. CDR3: CASRLEAEGEQYF. The CDR3 nucleotides read TGTGCCAGCAGACTCGAAGCGGAGGGGGAGCAGTACTTC.

The chain uses TRBV5-1 and TRBJ2-2; possible D gene TRBD2, 5 bases. The CDR3 has 16 residues. The ends were cut back, 0 bases at V and 6 bases at J, with 15 bases in the middle. Germline V CDR1 and CDR2: SGHRS, YFSETQ. In DNA, the CDR3 is TGCGCCAGCAGCTTGGCTGGGAGTGTTGACCCCGGGGAGCTGTTTTTT. It encodes CASSLAGSVDPGELFF.

This clonotype was seen a few times. The chain carries TRBV4-2 and TRBJ2-1; 11 bases align to TRBD2. Germline CDR1 reads LGHNA; CDR2 reads YNFKEQ. This CDR3 spans 20 amino acids. V shed 4 bases, J shed 0 bases, and the junction held 14 bases outside the gene matches. CDR3 protein: CASSLQPLTSGMSSYNEQFF. DNA for the CDR3: TGTGCCAGCAGCCTACAGCCCTTGACTAGCGGGATGAGCTCCTACAATGAGCAGTTCTTC.

This clonotype has ten or more counts. The chain couples TRBV24-1 to TRBJ2-3; 9 bases align to TRBD2. The V gene end was trimmed by 3 bases and the J gene end by 3 bases; junction bases not matched to a gene: 9. Germline assignment: CDR1 KGHDR and CDR2 SFDVKD. The CDR3 is made up of 17 amino acids. DNA of the CDR3: TGTGCCACCAGTGATGTCCCTGCGGGAGGGCCGACAGATACGCAGTATTTT. Protein: CATSDVPAGGPTDTQYF.

This clonotype has a count of ten or more. The chain joins TRBV6-6 to TRBJ2-3, with D perhaps given as TRBD1 or TRBD2 (6 bases each). The germline V gene has CDR1 MNHNY and CDR2 SVGAGI (reference sequence). With 2 bases removed from V and 4 bases from J, the gap between germline ends came to 13 bases. The CDR3 has 15 amino acids. This CDR3 reads CASSYGGPKADTQYF. Written as DNA, the CDR3 is TGTGCCAGCAGTTACGGGGGGCCGAAGGCAGATACGCAGTATTTT.

This clonotype showed up just a few times. The V and J genes are TRBV19 and TRBJ1-3; a weak D match, TRBD1 (5 bases). V was trimmed by 4 bases and J by 0 bases, leaving 10 bases between them. The length of the CDR3 is 15 residues. Per the germline V gene, CDR1 is LNHDA and CDR2 is SQIVND (reference sequence). CDR3 coding DNA: TGTGCCAGTAGTACGGGACGCCTCTCTGGAAACACCATATATTTT. It is translated as CASSTGRLSGNTIYF.

This clonotype was counted at least ten times. The chain has TRBV2 and TRBJ2-7, with 7 bases identical to TRBD1. The V gene end was trimmed by 9 bases and the J gene end by 0 bases; junction bases not matched to a gene: 8. Germline-derived CDR1 and CDR2 are SNHLY and FYNNEI. This CDR3 spans 14 amino acids. CDR3 nucleotide sequence: TGTGCCAGTAATCGTTGGGACAGCTCCTACGAGCAGTACTTC. Amino acids: CASNRWDSSYEQYF. Full variable domain (outside the CDR3, taken from reference TRBV2 and TRBJ2-7): EPEVTQTPSHQVTQMGQEVILRCVPISNHLYFYWYRQILGQKVEFLVSFYNNEISEKSEIFDDQFSVERPDGSNFTLKIRSTKLEDSAMYFCASNRWDSSYEQYFGPGTRLTVT.